The sequence of this TCR beta chain was determined in a study of blood T cell repertoires in COVID-19 (TCRdb year 2020). Context from the whole study: Samples from collaborators originated in the United States, Italy and Spain and spanned both the acute and convalescent phases of COVID-19. The prospective study material was composed of cDNA or gDNA derived from T cells, B-cell-depleted T cells, or PBMCs. Deeply sampled blood TCRbeta repertoires from subjects exposed to, actively infected with, or recovered from COVID-19 were included in the dataset. The repertoires were released in a freely available public database intended as a resource for research on the immune response to SARS-CoV-2. Samples were obtained from the ongoing ImmuneRACE study (first 160 participants) and from over 1,000 subjects provided by 6 global collaborators. Nearly every sample came with metadata listing a de-identified subject ID, COVID-19 status, age in years and sex. Where available, HLA class I and class II types were taken from metadata supplied by the sample provider and were not determined by assay-based typing.

TCRbeta CDR3 regions were amplified from genomic DNA by means of the immunoSEQ Assay, a bias-controlled multiplex PCR. Concerning the study's data processing: Nucleated cell counts per sample were estimated from amplification of reference gene primers within the assay. To quantify the absolute abundance of each unique TCRbeta CDR3 rearrangement, sequence reads were collapsed and filtered. Productive Simpson clonality was computed per sample as the square root of Simpson's diversity index over productive rearrangements. Here the immuneACCESS table is served through TCRdb, limited to in-frame sequences with V and J called. Missing clones are a known gap in these copies; in checked studies unresolved V genes cover under half, and the rest lacks a known reason. Clone size and the V and J calls come from that table; the DNA yielded D and trimming. The sample data list 70,000 to 90,000 clones, and around 80% of these were observed just once. Together, the top ten hold approximately 1.2% of the sample.

The collaborating institutions used their own protocols to collect whole blood in K2EDTA tubes. Collaborator samples were shipped for TCRbeta analysis as frozen whole blood, isolated PBMCs, or DNA extracted from either sample type. The study at large found these results: How much clinical and demographic metadata was included differed by source and by participant, and the metadata was provided uncurated.

On this clone itself: The specificity of this receptor is unknown. One base away there is no much larger clone; base qualities are not given.

The CDR3 starts with the cysteine, ends with the phenylalanine, and has 11 residues. The kept DNA is CDR3 alone, 33 bases in frame from the first base. The CDR1 and CDR2 encoded by the germline V gene are SQVTM and ANQGSEA. V is clipped by 3 bases and J by 14 bases, and the sequence between their germline boundaries is 14 bases long. Sequencing used peripheral blood. The sequence links TRBV29-1 to TRBJ2-1; matching of 6 bases hints at TRBD1 as the D gene. This clonotype was obtained from an elderly woman with acute or convalescent COVID-19. The sequenced DNA is TGCAGCGTTGATCTCCGCCCAGGGGAGTTCTTC. Translated, this is CSVDLRPGEFF.